The entry that follows covers one T cell receptor (beta chain) sequence. Method: immunoSEQ multiplex PCR; TCRdb's copy keeps in-frame clones and lacks some. The sample carries approximately 220,000 clones, roughly nine tenths recorded once. These data originate in a study of blood T cell repertoires in COVID-19. Study information: Acute and convalescent COVID-19 specimens originated in the United States, Italy and Spain. From T cells, B-cell-depleted T cells, or PBMCs came the material, which was cDNA or gDNA.

This CDR3 has 12 residues. Per the germline V gene, CDR1 is SGHVS and CDR2 is FQNEAQ. V lost 5 bases and J 5 bases, leaving 9 bases between the germline ends. Material: peripheral blood. The chain uses TRBV7-8 and TRBJ2-5; perhaps TRBD2 as D (5 bases). The origin of this receptor is a man in his forties with acute or convalescent COVID-19. CDR3 DNA sequence: TGTGCCAGCAGCCCCCAGCGGGAGACCCAGTACTTC. Residues: CASSPQRETQYF.